The table lists the clone carrying this TCR beta chain with a few counts. Its cognate antigen is unknown. The entry originates in a study of T cell responses to AZD1222 COVID-19 vaccine. Study results and limitations: Rises in breadth and depth of Spike-specific TCRs came after two AZD1222 doses. Repertoire sampling happened only post peak T cell response. Clonal diversity may have been underestimated, and the donors were mostly white British, with more females than males. Vaccine-associated CD4 TCRs ranged over spike, dominating at 160-218 and 743-854.

Measured with immunoSEQ multiplex PCR; TCRdb has only the in-frame clones, and not every one. The sample comprises just under 150,000 clones, more than 70% of which are singletons, and about 4.8% rests with the top ten. Germline V lookup: CDR1 SGHVS, CDR2 FNYEAQ. Trimming took off 3 bases at V and 0 bases at J, with 9 bases between the two ends. The CDR3 length is 15 residues. This clonotype originated in an adult who received the AZD1222 COVID-19 vaccine. The genes are TRBV7-6 and TRBJ2-1, with unresolved D. The input for sequencing was peripheral blood, taken 28 days after the second AZD1222 dose. The CDR3 reads CASSLALSSYNEQFF. The CDR3 coding sequence is TGTGCCAGCAGCTTGGCGTTGAGCTCCTACAATGAGCAGTTCTTC.